These T cell receptor beta chains were read from a single sample in a study of CXCR3-negative and CXCR3-positive naive CD8 T cells. TCRdb reprocessed the 5' RACE reads and stores each CDR3 protein as one record, lacking DNA. The data include around 140,000 distinct CDR3 sequences; the top ten clones carry 0.4% to 0.45%. The sequenced material came from naive CXCR3+ CD8+ T cells from blood. The receptors come from a human donor in good health. Some clones in this sample may be carry-over from other donors' samples. Each CDR3 is given with its conserved first and last residue.

J: TRBJ2-1
V: TRBV30
CDR3: CAWSVRTGIVDEQFF

J: TRBJ2-2
V: TRBV10-1
CDR3: CAQAEREITGELFF

J: TRBJ2-7
V: TRBV9
CDR3: CASSEEGGTYEQYF

J: TRBJ2-7
V: TRBV3-1
CDR3: CASSPGASYEQYF

J: TRBJ1-5
V: TRBV12-3/TRBV12-4
CDR3: CASSLLDNQPQHF

J: TRBJ1-1
V: TRBV6-5
CDR3: CASSTQLGGTEAFF

J: TRBJ1-1
V: TRBV7-9
CDR3: CASRATPNTEAFF

J: TRBJ2-7
V: TRBV2
CDR3: CASRRRGHEQYF

J: TRBJ2-7
V: TRBV7-9
CDR3: CASSQADRDGEQYF

J: TRBJ2-7
V: TRBV7-9
CDR3: CASMPSGMPPYEQYF

J: TRBJ1-1
V: TRBV6-5
CDR3: CASMISFVWGAEAFF

J: TRBJ2-1
V: TRBV28
CDR3: CASRSSGGPKNQFF

J: TRBJ2-3
V: TRBV6-1
CDR3: CASSEARGGRTDTQYF

J: TRBJ2-1
V: TRBV12-3/TRBV12-4
CDR3: CASRGLAGPSSYNEQFF

J: TRBJ2-5
V: TRBV28
CDR3: CASNGGPGLAAIQETQYF

J: TRBJ1-1
V: TRBV29-1
CDR3: CSAENQAPEAFF

J: TRBJ2-1
V: TRBV5-1
CDR3: CASSYGLAEEQFF

J: TRBJ2-1
V: TRBV6-5
CDR3: CASSNGPSHFPYNEQFF

J: TRBJ2-7
V: TRBV6-6
CDR3: CASLGGGSYEQYF

J: TRBJ2-1
V: TRBV3-1
CDR3: CASSQRGAFFGTGSIDEQFF

J: TRBJ1-5
V: TRBV5-1
CDR3: CASSLGQGSNQPQHF

J: TRBJ2-7
V: TRBV18
CDR3: CASSPGHLYEQYF

J: TRBJ2-5
V: TRBV12-3/TRBV12-4
CDR3: CASSPGDETQYF

J: TRBJ2-3
V: TRBV29-1
CDR3: CSVEGQRTLDTQYF

J: TRBJ2-2
V: TRBV15
CDR3: CATSRDSAGGPSWELFF

J: TRBJ2-5
V: TRBV29-1
CDR3: CSVVLLELQETQYF

J: TRBJ2-1
V: TRBV3-1
CDR3: CASSQDAGADNEQFF

J: TRBJ2-7
V: TRBV28
CDR3: CASKQGVGRAGSWEQYF

J: TRBJ2-7
V: TRBV11-1
CDR3: CASSLYDRVASYEQYF

J: TRBJ2-7
V: TRBV28
CDR3: CASSRLGDRGPLYEQYF

J: TRBJ1-1
V: TRBV30
CDR3: CACLSQGLNTEAFF

J: TRBJ1-2
V: TRBV29-1
CDR3: CSVEGLFGYTF

J: TRBJ1-2
V: TRBV7-9
CDR3: CASSSPLDPNYGYTF

J: TRBJ2-1
V: TRBV5-1
CDR3: CASSLHASGGASYNEQFF

J: TRBJ2-3
V: TRBV7-9
CDR3: CASSYSLAGDSDTQYF

J: TRBJ2-5
V: TRBV5-1
CDR3: CASSQNWRRETQYF

J: TRBJ2-7
V: TRBV10-3
CDR3: CAISEAGGKYEQYF

J: TRBJ2-3
V: TRBV2
CDR3: CASSEAGLAGEADTQYF

J: TRBJ2-2
V: TRBV3-1
CDR3: CASSTPGTGVAGELFF

J: TRBJ1-1
V: TRBV9
CDR3: CASSPSGGGITEAFF

J: TRBJ2-3
V: TRBV7-9
CDR3: CASRRASGSTDTQYF

J: TRBJ2-1
V: TRBV5-1
CDR3: CASSFLAHASYNEQFF

J: TRBJ2-7
V: TRBV15
CDR3: CATSIGGTTGYEQYF

J: TRBJ2-7
V: TRBV5-1
CDR3: CASSYYSGETYEQYF

J: TRBJ1-1
V: TRBV27
CDR3: CASSLYLNPNTEAFF

J: TRBJ2-2
V: TRBV10-3
CDR3: CAILKWTSGRATGELFF

J: TRBJ2-5
V: TRBV28
CDR3: CASRPGTIQETQYF

J: TRBJ2-3
V: TRBV7-2
CDR3: CASSLGGDLSTDTQYF

J: TRBJ2-7
V: TRBV27
CDR3: CASSSGLAGLTSYEQYF

J: TRBJ2-5
V: TRBV2
CDR3: CASRSTGALYQETQYF

J: TRBJ1-1
V: TRBV4-1
CDR3: CASSPLGDRGADEAFF

J: TRBJ1-1
V: TRBV12-3/TRBV12-4
CDR3: CASTSPFSPRDPEAFF

J: TRBJ2-2
V: TRBV6-4
CDR3: CASSDSGGELFF

J: TRBJ2-7
V: TRBV9
CDR3: CASSVEGRSGDYEQYF

J: TRBJ2-1
V: TRBV7-9
CDR3: CASSSRDSGGGEQFF